The rows below give T cell receptor beta chains drawn from one sample of a study of identical twins. TCRdb ran MiXCR on the 5' RACE reads and lists one entry per CDR3 protein. Altogether 200,000 to 250,000 distinct CDR3 sequences are present, around 7% being singletons, with the ten largest covering 3.5% to 4%. The same sample was also used in a study of yellow fever vaccine responses in identical twins.

Sequencing used memory (CD45RO+) T cells sorted from blood. The receptors shown here come from a young woman in good health. CDR3s include the opening cysteine and the closing phenylalanine or tryptophan. Each record gives: D gene, clone size, J gene, V gene, CDR3 protein, CDR3 DNA. A D gene is named only where the DNA matches it firmly. Size tells how often a clone was seen (once, few, many) or the class of an expanded clone, and some rows leave it out.

- | many | TRBJ2-1 | TRBV6-1 | CASSGLIINEQFF | TGTGCCAGCAGTGGGCTCATAATCAATGAGCAGTTCTTC
TRBD2 | many | TRBJ2-4 | TRBV18 | CASSPNSGAAKNIQYF | TGTGCCAGCTCACCCAATAGCGGGGCGGCCAAAAACATTCAGTACTTC
- | few | TRBJ1-4 | TRBV3-1 | CASSLKAVRATNEKLFF | TGTGCCAGCAGCCTGAAAGCGGTGCGTGCAACTAATGAAAAACTGTTTTTT
TRBD1 | - | TRBJ2-3 | TRBV11-1 | CASSEQSRRQGGTDTQYF | TGTGCCAGCAGCGAACAAAGCAGGCGACAGGGAGGCACAGATACGCAGTATTTT
TRBD1 | many | TRBJ1-5 | TRBV11-2 | CASSLEGAGRQPQHF | TGTGCCAGCAGCCTAGAGGGGGCTGGTCGTCAGCCCCAGCATTTT
TRBD2 | many | TRBJ2-2 | TRBV12-3/TRBV12-4 | CASTLRGARTGELFF | TGTGCCAGCACCCTGCGGGGGGCGAGGACCGGGGAGCTGTTTTTT
TRBD2 | - | TRBJ2-2 | TRBV12-3/TRBV12-4 | CASKAGVGNTGELFF | TGTGCCAGCAAAGCGGGGGTTGGCAACACCGGGGAGCTGTTTTTT
- | few | TRBJ1-1 | TRBV5-1 | CASSLGDITEAFF | TGCGCCAGCAGCTTGGGAGATATCACTGAAGCTTTCTTT
- | many | TRBJ2-7 | TRBV29-1 | CSVVLGGENEQYF | TGCAGCGTTGTTTTAGGGGGAGAAAACGAGCAGTACTTC
- | few | TRBJ2-4 | TRBV20-1 | CSAGPGVPKNIQYF | TGCAGTGCTGGCCCAGGGGTGCCCAAAAACATTCAGTACTTC
TRBD1 | many | TRBJ1-1 | TRBV11-2 | CASSLADRGNTEAFF | TGTGCCAGCAGCTTAGCGGACAGGGGCAATACTGAAGCTTTCTTT
- | few | TRBJ2-5 | TRBV14 | CASTTWGRETQYF | TGTGCCAGCACCACATGGGGGAGAGAGACCCAGTACTTC
- | - | TRBJ2-5 | TRBV12-3/TRBV12-4 | CASSPGWGRGAQYF | TGTGCCAGCAGTCCCGGCTGGGGGCGCGGGGCCCAGTACTTC
- | many | TRBJ1-1 | TRBV20-1 | CSASGRNTEAFF | TGCAGTGCTAGTGGGAGGAACACTGAAGCTTTCTTT
- | many | TRBJ1-2 | TRBV20-1 | CSARHRANYGYTF | TGCAGTGCTAGACACAGGGCTAACTATGGCTACACCTTC
- | - | TRBJ1-4 | TRBV20-1 | CSARDSSRAATNEKLFF | TGCAGTGCTAGAGACTCCTCCCGAGCTGCAACTAATGAAAAACTGTTTTTT
TRBD2 | - | TRBJ2-1 | TRBV10-3 | CAIRGLAGDEKFF | TGTGCCATCAGAGGACTAGCGGGCGATGAGAAGTTCTTC
- | few | TRBJ2-1 | TRBV28 | CASSYSGGPYNEQFF | TGTGCCAGCAGCTACAGCGGAGGGCCTTACAATGAGCAGTTCTTC
- | few | TRBJ2-1 | TRBV20-1 | CSASQGGNEQFF | TGCAGTGCTAGTCAGGGTGGTAATGAGCAGTTCTTC
- | few | TRBJ2-1 | TRBV6-1 | CASANSNSYNEQFF | TGTGCCAGCGCTAACTCCAATTCCTACAATGAGCAGTTCTTC
- | many | TRBJ2-2 | TRBV24-1 | CATSDPGLTNTGELFF | TGTGCCACCAGTGACCCCGGACTAACAAACACCGGGGAGCTGTTTTTT
TRBD1 | - | TRBJ1-2 | TRBV24-1 | CATSDPGTGGNGYTF | TGTGCCACCAGTGACCCCGGGACAGGGGGAAATGGCTACACCTTC
- | - | TRBJ1-3 | TRBV3-1 | CASSTSPGARNTIYF | TGTGCCAGCAGCACCTCCCCCGGGGCTAGAAACACCATATATTTT
- | few | TRBJ1-1 | TRBV3-1 | CASTSGRKNTEAFF | TGTGCCAGCACCTCGGGAAGAAAAAACACTGAAGCTTTCTTT
TRBD2 | many | TRBJ2-5 | TRBV2 | CASTRTSGRQETQYF | TGTGCCAGCACTAGGACTAGCGGGCGTCAAGAGACCCAGTACTTC
- | few | TRBJ2-1 | TRBV7-3 | CASSPSRGSYNEQFF | TGTGCCAGCAGCCCGAGTAGGGGGTCGTACAATGAGCAGTTCTTC
- | many | TRBJ2-1 | TRBV9 | CASSGRNEQFF | TGTGCCAGCAGCGGAAGAAATGAGCAGTTCTTC